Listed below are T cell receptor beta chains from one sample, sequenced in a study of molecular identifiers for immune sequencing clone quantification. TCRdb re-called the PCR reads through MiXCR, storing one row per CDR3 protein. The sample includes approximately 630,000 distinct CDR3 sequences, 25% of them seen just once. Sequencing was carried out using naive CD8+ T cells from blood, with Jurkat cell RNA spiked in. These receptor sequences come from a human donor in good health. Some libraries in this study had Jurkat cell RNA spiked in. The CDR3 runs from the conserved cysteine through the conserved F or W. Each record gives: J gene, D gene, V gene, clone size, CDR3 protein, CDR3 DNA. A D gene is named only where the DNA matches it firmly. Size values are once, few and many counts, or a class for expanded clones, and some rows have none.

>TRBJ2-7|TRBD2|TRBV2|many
CACRTSEYDLF
TGTGCCTGCAGGACTAGCGAGTACGACCTCTTC
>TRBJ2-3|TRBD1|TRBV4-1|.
CASSQGDRGWDTQYF
TGCGCCAGCAGCCAAGGGGACAGGGGCTGGGATACGCAGTATTTT
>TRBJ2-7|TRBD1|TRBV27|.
CASRSAGGPYEQYF
TGTGCCAGCAGATCGGCAGGGGGACCCTACGAGCAGTACTTC
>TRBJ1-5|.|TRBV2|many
CASSEGQGNQPQHF
TGTGCCAGCAGTGAAGGGCAGGGGAATCAGCCCCAGCATTTT
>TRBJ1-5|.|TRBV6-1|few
CASSEEVGGLSNQPQHF
TGTGCCAGCAGTGAGGAGGTTGGGGGTCTAAGCAATCAGCCCCAGCATTTT
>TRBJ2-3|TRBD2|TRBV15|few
CATSTGLAGGTDTQYF
TGTGCCACCAGCACTGGACTAGCGGGGGGCACAGATACGCAGTATTTT
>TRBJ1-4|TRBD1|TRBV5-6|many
CASSFGQALNEKLFF
TGTGCCAGCAGCTTCGGACAGGCCCTTAATGAAAAACTGTTTTTT
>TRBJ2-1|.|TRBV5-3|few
CASSLVSDEQFF
TGTGCCAGCAGCTTGGTTTCGGATGAGCAGTTCTTC
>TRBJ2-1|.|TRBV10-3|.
CAISEPTRSYNEQFF
TGTGCCATCAGTGAGCCCACCCGCTCCTACAATGAGCAGTTCTTC
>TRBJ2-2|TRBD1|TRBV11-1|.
CASSLALADRVSGELFF
TGTGCCAGCAGCTTAGCGCTCGCGGACAGGGTCTCCGGGGAGCTGTTTTTT
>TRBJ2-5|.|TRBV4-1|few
CASSQDRGSQETQYF
TGCGCCAGCAGCCAAGATCGGGGTTCTCAAGAGACCCAGTACTTC
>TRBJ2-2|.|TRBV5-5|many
CASSLDRETHTGELFF
TGTGCCAGCAGCTTGGACCGGGAGACCCACACCGGGGAGCTGTTTTTT
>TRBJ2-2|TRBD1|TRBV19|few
CAVQTGSNTGELFF
TGTGCCGTCCAGACAGGGTCGAACACCGGGGAGCTGTTTTTT
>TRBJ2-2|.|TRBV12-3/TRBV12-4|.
CASSSPAAVNTGELFF
TGTGCCAGCAGCTCCCCGGCGGCGGTTAACACCGGGGAGCTGTTTTTT
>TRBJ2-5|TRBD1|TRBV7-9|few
CASSLPLGGQGKETQYF
TGTGCCAGCAGCTTACCCCTGGGGGGACAGGGGAAAGAGACCCAGTACTTC
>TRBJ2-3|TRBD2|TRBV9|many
CASSAPGLAISTDTQYF
TGTGCCAGCAGCGCCCCGGGACTAGCGATAAGCACAGATACGCAGTATTTT
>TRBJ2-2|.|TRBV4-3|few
CASSQDLGGSGELFF
TGCGCCAGCAGCCAAGATCTGGGTGGATCGGGGGAGCTGTTTTTT
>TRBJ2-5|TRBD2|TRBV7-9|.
CAERGAPQETLYF
TGTGCCGAGCGGGGGGCGCCTCAGGAGACCCTGTACTTC
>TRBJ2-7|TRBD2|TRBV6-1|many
CASPGAGAGVSYEQYF
TGTGCCAGCCCTGGAGCGGGAGCCGGGGTTTCCTACGAGCAGTACTTC
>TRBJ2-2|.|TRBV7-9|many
CASSSRDTNTGELFF
TGTGCCAGCAGCTCCCGGGACACCAACACCGGGGAGCTGTTTTTT
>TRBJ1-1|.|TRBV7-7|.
CASSLRKGPRRNTEAFF
TGTGCCAGCAGCCTTCGAAAAGGGCCCCGACGTAACACTGAAGCTTTCTTT
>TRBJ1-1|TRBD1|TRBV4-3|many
CASSQYRGFHTEAFF
TGCGCCAGCAGCCAATACAGGGGTTTTCACACTGAAGCTTTCTTT
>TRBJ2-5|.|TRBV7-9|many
CASSLLATQETQYF
TGTGCCAGCAGCTTATTAGCGACCCAAGAGACCCAGTACTTC
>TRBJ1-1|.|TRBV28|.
CASSFGPVVLRTEAFF
TGTGCCAGCAGTTTTGGCCCCGTCGTGTTGCGGACTGAAGCTTTCTTT
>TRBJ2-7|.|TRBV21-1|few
CARTSGGFSYEQYF
TGTGCCAGGACAAGCGGGGGGTTCTCCTACGAGCAGTACTTC
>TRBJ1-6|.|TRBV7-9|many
CASSGGQINSPLHF
TGTGCCAGCAGCGGGGGACAAATTAATTCACCCCTCCACTTT
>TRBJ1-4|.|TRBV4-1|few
CASSQGDLLPNEKLFF
TGCGCCAGCAGCCAGGGGGACCTGCTCCCGAATGAAAAACTGTTTTTT
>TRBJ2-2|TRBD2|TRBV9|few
CASSVTSGTNTGELFF
TGTGCCAGCAGCGTAACTAGCGGGACCAACACCGGGGAGCTGTTTTTT
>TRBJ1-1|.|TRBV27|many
CASSLSVGGGAGTEAFF
TGTGCCAGCAGTTTATCGGTCGGCGGGGGGGCAGGGACTGAAGCTTTCTTT